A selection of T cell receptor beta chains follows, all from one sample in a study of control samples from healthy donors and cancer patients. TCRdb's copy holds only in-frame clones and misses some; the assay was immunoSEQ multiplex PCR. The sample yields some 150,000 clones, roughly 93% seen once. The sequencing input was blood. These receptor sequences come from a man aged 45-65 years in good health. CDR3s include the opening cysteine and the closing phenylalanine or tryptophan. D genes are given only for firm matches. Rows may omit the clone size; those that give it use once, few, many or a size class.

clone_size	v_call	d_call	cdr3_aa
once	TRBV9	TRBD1	CASSVGTGDYGYTF
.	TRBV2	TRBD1	CASSLIGQASYEQYF
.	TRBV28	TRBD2	CASGWTSRYNEQFF
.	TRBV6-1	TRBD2	CASSEGAGGFEQYF
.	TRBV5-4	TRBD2	CASSSPPSGITDTQYF
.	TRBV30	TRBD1	CAWSPQGASGNTIYF
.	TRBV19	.	CASSIEGNTEAFF
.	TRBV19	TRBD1	CASKDRGLQPQHF
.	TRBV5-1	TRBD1	CASSGGQGPYEQYF
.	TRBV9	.	CASSVTDFPGTEAFF
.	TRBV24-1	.	CATSDGRSSYEQYF
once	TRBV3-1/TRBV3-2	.	CASSQPGELFF
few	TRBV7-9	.	CASSLHYEQYF
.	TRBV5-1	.	CASSYGGGGTEAFF
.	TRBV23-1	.	CASSPLLTGELFF